The rows below give T cell receptor beta chains drawn from one sample of a study of blood T cell repertoires in COVID-19. The assay was immunoSEQ multiplex PCR, and TCRdb's table has in-frame clones only and misses some. The sample comprises around 140,000 clones, over 70% of which are singletons, and roughly 3.9% rests with the top ten. Sequencing was carried out using PBMCs or T cells enriched from blood (not recorded which). The receptors here all came from a man aged 45-60 years in a cohort exposed to, infected with or recovered from COVID-19 (not recorded which). The CDR3 runs from the conserved cysteine through the conserved F or W. Fields, in order: CDR3 protein, CDR3 DNA, D gene, V gene, clone size, J gene. A D gene is named only where the DNA matches it firmly. Clone size is not always given. Where it is, it says once, few, many or a class for expanded clones.

CDR3: CASSFPDSSPLHF
DNA: TGTGCCAGCAGCTTCCCGGACAGTTCACCCCTCCACTTT
D: -
V: TRBV7-2
size: -
J: TRBJ1-6

CDR3: CASSLTQGFYEQYF
DNA: TGTGCCAGCAGCTTGACCCAGGGGTTCTACGAGCAGTACTTC
D: -
V: TRBV5-4
size: -
J: TRBJ2-7

CDR3: CSASKQGYGYTF
DNA: TGCAGTGCTAGTAAACAGGGCTATGGCTACACCTTC
D: -
V: TRBV20-1
size: -
J: TRBJ1-2

CDR3: CAWSAETGLYQPQHF
DNA: TGTGCCTGGAGTGCCGAGACAGGGCTTTATCAGCCCCAGCATTTT
D: TRBD1
V: TRBV30
size: -
J: TRBJ1-5

CDR3: CSASETGVEQYF
DNA: TGCAGTGCTAGTGAGACAGGGGTCGAGCAGTACTTC
D: TRBD1
V: TRBV20-1
size: once
J: TRBJ2-7

CDR3: CAIRGGANTGELFF
DNA: TGTGCCATACGGGGGGGCGCGAACACCGGGGAGCTGTTTTTT
D: TRBD2
V: TRBV19
size: -
J: TRBJ2-2

CDR3: CASSEALQGAWETQYF
DNA: TGTGCCAGCAGTGAAGCGCTTCAGGGGGCGTGGGAGACCCAGTACTTC
D: TRBD1
V: TRBV6-1
size: -
J: TRBJ2-5

CDR3: CASSPRVGQGVYEQYF
DNA: TGTGCCAGCAGCCCCCGGGTGGGACAGGGAGTCTACGAGCAGTACTTC
D: TRBD1
V: TRBV7-9
size: -
J: TRBJ2-7

CDR3: CASCPTLAVTDTQYF
DNA: TGTGCCAGTTGCCCTACCCTAGCAGTCACAGATACGCAGTATTTT
D: -
V: TRBV27
size: -
J: TRBJ2-3

CDR3: CASSYRDSYSFF
DNA: TGTGCCAGCAGTTACCGGGACTCCTATTCTTTCTTT
D: -
V: TRBV6-5
size: -
J: TRBJ1-1

CDR3: CASRSGQGGRGGYTF
DNA: TGTGCCAGCAGATCCGGACAGGGGGGAAGAGGAGGCTACACCTTC
D: TRBD1
V: TRBV6-5
size: -
J: TRBJ1-2

CDR3: CASSPRGGKETQYF
DNA: TGTGCCAGCAGCCCGCGGGGGGGAAAAGAGACCCAGTACTTC
D: TRBD2
V: TRBV14
size: -
J: TRBJ2-5

CDR3: CASSQEQGIDTQYF
DNA: TGTGCCAGCAGCCAAGAGCAGGGCATAGATACGCAGTATTTT
D: -
V: TRBV14
size: -
J: TRBJ2-3

CDR3: CASSLEGGEQYF
DNA: TGTGCCAGCAGCTTGGAAGGCGGTGAGCAGTACTTC
D: -
V: TRBV5-4
size: -
J: TRBJ2-7

CDR3: CASSLVHGAFF
DNA: TGTGCCAGCAGTTTAGTCCACGGAGCTTTCTTT
D: -
V: TRBV12-3/TRBV12-4
size: -
J: TRBJ1-1

CDR3: CASSLDSRGYSPLHF
DNA: TGCGCCAGCAGCTTGGATAGCAGGGGGTATTCACCCCTCCACTTT
D: TRBD1
V: TRBV5-1
size: -
J: TRBJ1-6

CDR3: CATSRAEATNEKLFF
DNA: TGTGCCACCAGCAGAGCAGAGGCAACTAATGAAAAACTGTTTTTT
D: -
V: TRBV15
size: -
J: TRBJ1-4

CDR3: CASSPGQYEQYF
DNA: TGTGCCAGCAGTCCCGGACAGTACGAGCAGTACTTC
D: -
V: TRBV12-3/TRBV12-4
size: -
J: TRBJ2-7

CDR3: CASGRVEAGEQFF
DNA: TGTGCCAGCGGGAGAGTAGAGGCGGGCGAGCAGTTCTTC
D: -
V: TRBV9
size: -
J: TRBJ2-1

CDR3: CASSLIILAGTGIDGYTF
DNA: TGTGCCAGCAGTTTAATTATATTGGCCGGGACAGGGATCGATGGCTACACCTTC
D: TRBD1
V: TRBV28
size: -
J: TRBJ1-2

CDR3: CASSQRSGRGYNEQFF
DNA: TGTGCCAGCAGCCAACGGAGTGGGAGGGGTTACAATGAGCAGTTCTTC
D: TRBD2
V: TRBV3-1/TRBV3-2
size: -
J: TRBJ2-1

CDR3: CASSGHRQGYTEAFF
DNA: TGTGCCAGCAGTGGGCATCGACAGGGGTACACTGAAGCTTTCTTT
D: TRBD1
V: TRBV28
size: -
J: TRBJ1-1

CDR3: CAIGPAPYEQYF
DNA: TGTGCCATCGGGCCAGCTCCCTACGAGCAGTACTTC
D: -
V: TRBV10-3
size: -
J: TRBJ2-7

CDR3: CASSQDIGGGPPNEQFF
DNA: TGCGCCAGCAGCCAAGATATTGGGGGAGGGCCACCTAATGAGCAGTTCTTC
D: TRBD2
V: TRBV4-1
size: -
J: TRBJ2-1

CDR3: CASSAARGYGPYEQYF
DNA: TGTGCCAGCAGTGCAGCCAGGGGATATGGTCCCTACGAGCAGTACTTC
D: -
V: TRBV25-1
size: -
J: TRBJ2-7

CDR3: CASRTDRGSNPTFDFHF
DNA: TGTGCCAGCAGGACTGACAGGGGATCCAATCCGACTTTCGATTTCCACTTT
D: TRBD1
V: TRBV2
size: -
J: TRBJ1-6

CDR3: CASSWAGTGKTEAFF
DNA: TGTGCCAGCAGCTGGGCCGGGACAGGGAAGACTGAAGCTTTCTTT
D: TRBD1
V: TRBV5-6
size: -
J: TRBJ1-1

CDR3: CAWTGQASTEAFF
DNA: TGTGCCTGGACTGGACAGGCTTCGACTGAAGCTTTCTTT
D: TRBD1
V: TRBV30
size: -
J: TRBJ1-1

CDR3: CASSSRTGEGEETQYF
DNA: TGTGCCAGCAGCTCCAGGACAGGGGAGGGAGAAGAGACCCAGTACTTC
D: TRBD1
V: TRBV7-9
size: -
J: TRBJ2-5

CDR3: CAIGVGAVLEKLFF
DNA: TGTGCCATAGGCGTGGGGGCAGTTTTAGAAAAACTGTTTTTT
D: -
V: TRBV30
size: few
J: TRBJ1-4

CDR3: CASSFVTEAFF
DNA: TGTGCCAGCAGCTTCGTCACTGAAGCTTTCTTT
D: -
V: TRBV7-9
size: -
J: TRBJ1-1

CDR3: CASSAGQPGNTIYF
DNA: TGCGCCAGCAGTGCGGGACAGCCAGGGAACACCATATATTTT
D: TRBD1
V: TRBV10-1
size: -
J: TRBJ1-3

CDR3: CATSDRGRTEAFF
DNA: TGTGCCACCAGTGACAGGGGTCGGACTGAAGCTTTCTTT
D: -
V: TRBV24-1
size: few
J: TRBJ1-1

CDR3: CASSFRSRGGELFF
DNA: TGTGCCAGCAGCTTTCGGTCTCGGGGCGGGGAGCTGTTTTTT
D: -
V: TRBV5-4
size: -
J: TRBJ2-2

CDR3: CASSPGHSSYEQYF
DNA: TGTGCCAGCAGCCCAGGACACAGCTCCTACGAGCAGTACTTC
D: -
V: TRBV5-5
size: -
J: TRBJ2-7

CDR3: CASSLGTGASYEQYF
DNA: TGTGCCAGCAGTTTAGGGACAGGGGCTTCCTACGAGCAGTACTTC
D: TRBD1
V: TRBV28
size: -
J: TRBJ2-7

CDR3: CASSPTSGRAGNEQFF
DNA: TGTGCCAGCAGCCCGACTAGCGGGAGGGCCGGCAATGAGCAGTTCTTC
D: TRBD2
V: TRBV7-3
size: -
J: TRBJ2-1

CDR3: CASSDAGGPGGYTF
DNA: TGTGCCAGCAGTGACGCGGGTGGTCCCGGAGGCTACACCTTC
D: -
V: TRBV25-1
size: -
J: TRBJ1-2

CDR3: CASTLVQGNTEAFF
DNA: TGCGCCAGCACCTTGGTACAGGGTAACACTGAAGCTTTCTTT
D: -
V: TRBV5-1
size: -
J: TRBJ1-1

CDR3: CASSSSGSAYNEQFF
DNA: TGTGCCAGCAGCTCGAGCGGGAGTGCCTACAATGAGCAGTTCTTC
D: TRBD2
V: TRBV7-3
size: -
J: TRBJ2-1

CDR3: CAEGEAFF
DNA: TGTGCGGAGGGGGAAGCTTTCTTT
D: -
V: TRBV7-9
size: -
J: TRBJ1-1

CDR3: CASSADREYQPQHF
DNA: TGTGCCAGCAGCGCGGACAGGGAGTATCAGCCCCAGCATTTT
D: TRBD1
V: TRBV2
size: -
J: TRBJ1-5

CDR3: CASSSGAGEETQYF
DNA: TGTGCCAGTAGCTCCGGGGCGGGGGAAGAGACCCAGTACTTC
D: TRBD2
V: TRBV19
size: -
J: TRBJ2-5

CDR3: CASSLGTGETQYF
DNA: TGTGCCAGCAGCTTAGGTACGGGGGAGACCCAGTACTTC
D: -
V: TRBV7-9
size: -
J: TRBJ2-5

CDR3: CASSYRFNTGELFF
DNA: TGTGCCAGCAGTTACAGGTTTAACACCGGGGAGCTGTTTTTT
D: -
V: TRBV6-4
size: -
J: TRBJ2-2

CDR3: CASSQEVPGLSSYNEQFF
DNA: TGTGCCAGCAGCCAAGAGGTTCCGGGACTGAGCTCCTACAATGAGCAGTTCTTC
D: -
V: TRBV4-2
size: -
J: TRBJ2-1

CDR3: CASSPTGGGKNIQYF
DNA: TGTGCCAGCAGCCCCACCGGGGGGGGCAAAAACATTCAGTACTTC
D: TRBD2
V: TRBV7-2
size: -
J: TRBJ2-4

CDR3: CAPAGSLEQFF
DNA: TGTGCCCCTGCAGGGTCCCTAGAGCAGTTCTTC
D: -
V: TRBV6-4
size: -
J: TRBJ2-1

CDR3: CASRDPGHSYEQYF
DNA: TGTGCCAGCAGGGATCCGGGTCATTCCTACGAGCAGTACTTC
D: -
V: TRBV14
size: -
J: TRBJ2-7

CDR3: CASSLALAGVETQYF
DNA: TGTGCCAGCAGCTTAGCCCTAGCGGGGGTAGAGACCCAGTACTTC
D: TRBD2
V: TRBV7-8
size: -
J: TRBJ2-5

CDR3: CAWSGGGGSTDTQYF
DNA: TGTGCCTGGAGTGGGGGCGGGGGAAGCACAGATACGCAGTATTTT
D: TRBD2
V: TRBV30
size: -
J: TRBJ2-3

CDR3: CASSSGTGVYGYTF
DNA: TGTGCCAGCAGTTCCGGGACAGGGGTCTATGGCTACACCTTC
D: TRBD1
V: TRBV9
size: -
J: TRBJ1-2

CDR3: CAWTTLAGGSGELFF
DNA: TGTGCCTGGACCACACTAGCGGGAGGATCCGGGGAGCTGTTTTTT
D: TRBD2
V: TRBV30
size: -
J: TRBJ2-2

CDR3: CASETASGNTIYF
DNA: TGTGCCAGCGAGACAGCATCTGGAAACACCATATATTTT
D: -
V: TRBV6-6
size: -
J: TRBJ1-3

CDR3: CASSWDRGQPQHF
DNA: TGTGCCAGCAGCTGGGACAGGGGGCAGCCCCAGCATTTT
D: TRBD1
V: TRBV6-2/TRBV6-3
size: -
J: TRBJ1-5

CDR3: CASSTTGGEKLFF
DNA: TGTGCCAGCAGTACGACTGGGGGGGAAAAACTGTTTTTT
D: -
V: TRBV27
size: -
J: TRBJ1-4

CDR3: CASSLGPGDSYEQYF
DNA: TGCGCCAGCAGCTTGGGGCCGGGGGACTCCTACGAGCAGTACTTC
D: -
V: TRBV5-1
size: -
J: TRBJ2-7

CDR3: CASSRQGYEQYF
DNA: TGTGCCAGCAGTCGACAGGGTTACGAGCAGTACTTC
D: TRBD1
V: TRBV28
size: -
J: TRBJ2-7

CDR3: CAWSVTGPGTGGIQPQHF
DNA: TGTGCCTGGAGTGTAACGGGTCCCGGGACAGGGGGAATCCAGCCCCAGCATTTT
D: TRBD1
V: TRBV30
size: -
J: TRBJ1-5